This T cell receptor (beta chain) was obtained from a study of blood T cell repertoires in COVID-19. The CDR3 spans 18 residues. V dropped 0 bases and J dropped 0; count of bases not matched to a gene: 5. The method was immunoSEQ multiplex PCR; TCRdb's version includes in-frame clones alone and lacks a portion of them. Of roughly 250,000 clones in the sample, roughly 84% are singletons; the top ten hold 0.87%. V usage is TRBV6-7 and J usage is TRBJ2-1; 10 bases match TRBD1. TRBV6-7 is reported as an ORF; its role is uncertain. The sequence was obtained from a human donor with COVID-19, enrolled during active disease. The donor label of this sample is uncertain. Material for sequencing was peripheral blood. CDR3 amino acids: CASSYSSTGGGSYNEQFF. For the CDR3, the DNA is TGTGCCAGCAGTTACTCGTCGACAGGGGGCGGCTCCTACAATGAGCAGTTCTTC.